What follows are 32 T cell receptor beta chains derived from one specimen sequenced in a study of monozygotic twins with inflammatory bowel disease. TCRdb re-called the 5' RACE reads and shows each CDR3 protein once, DNA omitted. This sample's table reports nearly 450,000 distinct CDR3 sequences. Sequenced sample: blood. These receptor sequences come from a human donor with ulcerative colitis or Crohn's disease, or a healthy co-twin of an affected twin (not recorded which).

The chain couples TRBV5-6 to TRBJ1-6. The CDR3 consists of 16 residues. Germline V lookup: CDR1 SGHDT, CDR2 YYEEEE. CDR3: CASSFDPSSYNSPLHF.

The chain joins TRBV23-1 to TRBJ2-1; TCRdb's D gene call, TRBD1, goes unchecked for lack of DNA. TRBV23-1 is annotated as an ORF whose role is uncertain. CDR3 size: 14 residues. The CDR3 reads CASSTGCPQNEQFF.

The rearrangement links TRBV7-2 to TRBJ1-1. This CDR3 has 13 residues. Looked up from germline, CDR1 is SGHTA and CDR2 is FQGNSA. CDR3 region: CASSSPENTEAFF.

The chain's CDR3 is CASSWDNPYEQYF. The chain combines TRBV5-1 with TRBJ2-7. Germline CDR1 reads SGHRS; CDR2 reads YFSETQ. The CDR3 extends over 13 amino acids.

V gene TRBV18 combines with J gene TRBJ2-7. The CDR3 is made up of 13 amino acids. Germline V gives CDR1 KGHSH, CDR2 LQKENI. CDR3: CASSPPAVHEQYF.

The V and J genes are TRBV29-1 and TRBJ1-2; TCRdb's D call, TRBD1, is unchecked because there is no DNA. The V gene's germline CDR1 is SQVTM and CDR2 ANQGSEA. This CDR3 spans 15 amino acids. CDR3: CSVEQRGQGNYGYTF.

V and J are TRBV11-2 and TRBJ2-5; the TCRdb D gene call, TRBD1, has no DNA to confirm it. CDR3 length: 14 amino acids. Per the germline V gene, CDR1 is SGHAT and CDR2 is FQNNGV. The CDR3 sequence is CASSSGIVEETQYF. Full variable domain (rest looked up from reference TRBV11-2 and TRBJ2-5): EAGVAQSPRYKIIEKRQSVAFWCNPISGHATLYWYQQILGQGPKLLIQFQNNGVVDDSQLPKDRFSAERLKGVDSTLKIQPAKLEDSAVYLCASSSGIVEETQYFGPGTRLLVL.

The chain joins TRBV7-7 to TRBJ2-2. In germline, CDR1 is SSHAT, CDR2 FNYEAQ (reference sequence). The CDR3 contains 14 residues. CDR3 in amino acids: CASSLDLNTGELFF.

The V gene is TRBV30, the J gene TRBJ2-7; the D gene TCRdb calls, TRBD1, cannot be checked with no DNA. The CDR3 runs to 16 residues. Per germline, CDR1 GTSNPN and CDR2 SVGIG (reference sequence). Here the CDR3 reads CAWSSQRTGFIHEQYF.

CDR3 loop: CASSGDRGPGELFF. The chain carries TRBV7-2 and TRBJ2-2; absent DNA, TCRdb's TRBD1 call cannot be checked. Germline CDR1 is SGHTA and CDR2 is FQGNSA. The CDR3 is 14 residues long. The variable domain in full, completed from reference TRBV7-2 and TRBJ2-2, reads GAGVSQSPSNKVTEKGKDVELRCDPISGHTALYWYRQSLGQGLEFLIYFQGNSAPDKSGLPSDRFSAERTGGSVSTLTIQRTQQEDSAVYLCASSGDRGPGELFFGEGSRLTVL.

The chain combines TRBV27 with TRBJ2-7; as DNA is missing, the TRBD1 call by TCRdb cannot be tested. In germline, CDR1 is MNHEY, CDR2 SMNVEV (reference sequence). The CDR3 has 15 residues. This chain's CDR3 is CASSFGLTSRGEQYF.

V is TRBV18 and J is TRBJ1-1. The CDR3 is made up of 15 amino acids. Germline values: CDR1 KGHSH, CDR2 LQKENI. The CDR3: CASSPISDFNTEAFF.

This rearrangement joins TRBV28 to TRBJ2-2; TCRdb designates TRBD1, a call that cannot be tested without DNA. Germline assignment: CDR1 MDHEN and CDR2 SYDVKM. This CDR3 has 15 residues. The CDR3 here is CASSTGHSNTGELFF.

The chain employs TRBV12-3 or TRBV12-4 and TRBJ2-3. The CDR3 is made up of 14 amino acids. This CDR3 is CASSLRIRTDTQYF.

The CDR3 region is CSARDRTNSNYGYTF. The chain joins TRBV20-1 to TRBJ1-2. This CDR3 comprises 15 residues. From germline, CDR1 is DFQATT and CDR2 SNEGSKA (reference sequence).

This chain connects TRBV4-2 to TRBJ2-2. The CDR3 consists of 12 residues. Looked up from germline, CDR1 is LGHNA and CDR2 is YNFKEQ. Here the CDR3 reads CASSQAAGELFF.

J is TRBJ2-7 and V is TRBV7-2; lacking DNA, the TRBD1 call made by TCRdb goes unchecked. From germline, CDR1 is SGHTA and CDR2 FQGNSA. The CDR3 has 15 amino acids. CDR3 amino acids: CASSYATGGRNEQYF.

The chain is built from TRBV20-1 and TRBJ2-2; TCRdb proposes TRBD1, but this gene call is untestable without DNA. The CDR3 consists of 16 residues. Germline V gene data show CDR1 as DFQATT and CDR2 as SNEGSKA (reference sequence). The CDR3 region is CSARDQSRGGVGELFF.

The gene calls are TRBV5-6 and TRBJ2-1; TCRdb calls TRBD1, which cannot be checked without DNA. The CDR3 is 13 amino acids. Germline CDR1 SGHDT, CDR2 YYEEEE. The CDR3 loop is CASLPQGVNEQFF.

The chain links TRBV4-2 to TRBJ2-1; the D gene TCRdb calls, TRBD2, cannot be checked with no DNA. Germline V gene data show CDR1 as LGHNA and CDR2 as YNFKEQ. This CDR3 spans 15 amino acids. The CDR3 protein is CASSPTGISSGEQFF.

This chain connects TRBV19 to TRBJ1-5. The V gene's germline CDR1 is LNHDA and CDR2 SQIVND (reference sequence). This CDR3 comprises 16 residues. The CDR3 here is CASSIFGQALNQPQHF. Full variable domain (missing parts from reference TRBV19 and TRBJ1-5): DGGITQSPKYLFRKEGQNVTLSCEQNLNHDAMYWYRQDPGQGLRLIYYSQIVNDFQKGDIAEGYSVSREKKESFPLTVTSAQKNPTAFYLCASSIFGQALNQPQHFGDGTRLSIL.

This chain joins TRBV20-1 and TRBJ2-5; TCRdb's D call, TRBD2, is unchecked because there is no DNA. The CDR3 is 15 amino acids. Germline V lookup: CDR1 DFQATT, CDR2 SNEGSKA (reference sequence). The CDR3 loop reads CSAIGGSRRQETQYF.

The chain combines TRBV5-5 with TRBJ2-2. Germline V gene lookup returns CDR1 SGHKS and CDR2 YYEKEE (reference sequence). The CDR3 contains 16 residues. The CDR3 is CASSLGGTSNTGELFF. Full variable domain (missing parts from reference TRBV5-5 and TRBJ2-2): DAGVTQSPTHLIKTRGQQVTLRCSPISGHKSVSWYQQVLGQGPQFIFQYYEKEERGRGNFPDRFSARQFPNYSSELNVNALLLGDSALYLCASSLGGTSNTGELFFGEGSRLTVL.

The rearrangement uses TRBV7-9 and TRBJ2-1; TCRdb's D call of TRBD1 is untestable without DNA. Germline assignment: CDR1 SEHNR and CDR2 FQNEAQ (reference sequence). This CDR3 region has 15 residues. Here the CDR3 reads CASSSGGQLYNEQFF.

The J gene is TRBJ2-7, the V gene TRBV4-2; TCRdb designates TRBD1, a call that cannot be tested without DNA. The CDR3 is 14 amino acids. In germline, CDR1 is LGHNA, CDR2 YNFKEQ. The CDR3 loop is CASSQDQENRGERF.

The J gene is TRBJ2-5, the V gene TRBV5-4; there is no DNA to check the TCRdb D call of TRBD1. This CDR3 contains 15 residues. In germline, CDR1 is SGHNT, CDR2 YYREEE (reference sequence). The CDR3 reads CASSLAGRVKETQYF.

The genes are TRBV5-1 and TRBJ2-5; TCRdb selects TRBD2, and the lack of DNA leaves this call unchecked. The CDR3 consists of 16 residues. CDR1 SGHRS and CDR2 YFSETQ come from the germline V gene. CDR3 sequence reads: CASSLASGRKQETQYF.

The chain uses TRBV6-6 and TRBJ1-5; TCRdb's D call of TRBD1 is untestable without DNA. The CDR3 has 13 residues. Germline CDR1 and CDR2: MNHNY and SVGAGI (reference sequence). This CDR3 is CASSDREAQPQHF.

This chain uses TRBV4-2 with TRBJ1-5. The CDR3 contains 14 residues. From germline, CDR1 is LGHNA and CDR2 YNFKEQ. The chain's CDR3 is CASSGGTNGQPQHF.

The chain carries TRBV29-1 and TRBJ2-3; the TCRdb call, TRBD1, lacks DNA for checking. Per germline, CDR1 SQVTM and CDR2 ANQGSEA. The CDR3 is 16 amino acids. This CDR3 reads CSVEGGARAGTDTQYF.

The chain recombines TRBV24-1 with TRBJ2-7; the D call of TRBD1 rests on TCRdb alone, since no DNA is present to check it. The CDR3 length is 15 residues. Germline lookup yields CDR1 KGHDR and CDR2 SFDVKD. CDR3: CATSGRGGQFDEQYF.

The chain couples TRBV11-2 to TRBJ2-4. CDR3 size: 14 residues. Germline lookup yields CDR1 SGHAT and CDR2 FQNNGV. The CDR3 reads CASSFSTVKNIQYF.